What follows are 27 T cell receptor beta chains derived from one specimen sequenced in a study of cytomegalovirus exposure and HLA in healthy donors. 13 Jbeta primers and 60 Vbeta primers were used for the PCR. This table comes from immunoSEQ multiplex PCR, and its TCRdb copy is limited to in-frame clones, with some not included. The sample holds 200,000 to 250,000 clones. The sequencing input was PBMCs. These receptors all stem from a woman younger than 45 in good health and CMV-seropositive.

The rearrangement uses TRBV19 and TRBJ2-7; 11 positions agree with TRBD2. Trimming at V came to 5 bases and at J to 2 bases, leaving 5 bases not matched to a gene. Germline CDR1 and CDR2: LNHDA and SQIVND (reference sequence). This CDR3 spans 15 amino acids. The CDR3 DNA sequence: TGTGCCAGTAGTTTACTAGCGGGAGCTCCCTACGAGCAGTACTTC. It yields the protein CASSLLAGAPYEQYF. Complete variable domain (other parts from reference TRBV19 and TRBJ2-7): DGGITQSPKYLFRKEGQNVTLSCEQNLNHDAMYWYRQDPGQGLRLIYYSQIVNDFQKGDIAEGYSVSREKKESFPLTVTSAQKNPTAFYLCASSLLAGAPYEQYFGPGTRLTVT.

This chain connects TRBV7-6 to TRBJ1-1, with 9 bases that match TRBD1. The CDR3 covers 14 residues. The V and J ends lost 5 bases and 4 bases, in that order; junction bases with no gene match: 5. Germline CDR1 SGHVS, CDR2 FNYEAQ. CDR3 protein: CASSPRTGATEAFF. In nucleotides, the CDR3 is TGTGCCAGCAGCCCCCGGACAGGGGCCACTGAAGCTTTCTTT.

The chain links TRBV28 to TRBJ2-5, with D possibly matching TRBD2 (6 bases). The CDR3 is made up of 14 amino acids. V dropped 4 bases and J dropped 1 base, with 10 bases sitting between them. Germline-derived CDR1 and CDR2 are MDHEN and SYDVKM. The CDR3 DNA reads TGTGCCAGCAGTTCCGGGACTTCCCAAGAGACCCAGTACTTC. It specifies CASSSGTSQETQYF.

This CDR3 reads CASSLWESNNYGYTF. The CDR3 DNA is TGTGCCAGCAGCCTGTGGGAGAGTAATAACTATGGCTACACCTTC. The V call is TRBV5-4, the J call TRBJ1-2; D uncertain. The CDR3 is 15 amino acids. V was shortened by 4 bases and J by 1 base, with 14 bases between the two germline ends. From germline, CDR1 is SGHNT and CDR2 YYREEE (reference sequence).

The CDR3 loop is CASRIYRGLEYEQYF. The CDR3 DNA reads as TGTGCCAGCAGGATCTACAGGGGGCTCGAATACGAGCAGTACTTC. The V gene is TRBV6-1, the J gene TRBJ2-7, with TRBD1 matching 9 bases. CDR1 is MNHNS and CDR2 is SASEGT in the germline V gene. CDR3 length: 15 amino acids. V trimming: 6 bases; J trimming: 4 bases; junction bases outside the gene matches: 10.

The chain uses TRBV11-2 and TRBJ2-5; possible D gene TRBD2, 6 bases. The J call may be wrong; the DNA end is better matched by TRBJ2-7. The CDR3 sequence is 15 residues long. CDR1 is SGHAT, CDR2 FQNNGV, per germline. The CDR3 loop reads CASSLDELAPYEQYF. Here the CDR3 DNA reads TGTGCCAGCAGCTTAGATGAACTAGCACCCTACGAGCAGTACTTC.

V usage is TRBV6-1 and J usage is TRBJ1-2; 8 bases are shared with TRBD1. J lost 12 bases, V lost 1 base, and 7 bases had no gene match. CDR1 is MNHNS, CDR2 SASEGT, per germline. This CDR3 is built from 13 residues. This CDR3 reads CASSEGQGKSDTF. Written as DNA, the CDR3 is TGTGCCAGCAGTGAAGGACAGGGGAAAAGTGACACCTTC.

The chain recombines TRBV28 with TRBJ2-1, with D possibly TRBD2 on 6 matching bases. Trimming removed 4 bases at V and 11 bases at J, with 9 bases between. Germline values: CDR1 MDHEN, CDR2 SYDVKM. The length of the CDR3 is 11 residues. The CDR3 DNA follows: TGTGCCAGCAGTTCTAGCGCCAAGCAGTTCTTC. It yields the protein CASSSSAKQFF.

This CDR3 is CASSSTWGQGAGGELFF. The CDR3 DNA follows: TGTGCCAGCAGCTCTACGTGGGGACAGGGGGCTGGCGGGGAGCTGTTTTTT. The rearrangement joins TRBV7-6 to TRBJ2-2; TRBD1 matches 12 bases. Germline CDR1 is SGHVS and CDR2 is FNYEAQ. The trim removed 4 bases at V and 7 bases at J, leaving 10 bases unmatched. The CDR3 sequence is 17 residues long.

CDR3 in DNA: TGTGCCACCAGCCCAGCGGGGTACGAGCAGTACTTC. Translated: CATSPAGYEQYF. The rearrangement joins TRBV15 to TRBJ2-7, with 7 bases aligning to TRBD2. The CDR3 extends over 12 amino acids. Trimming took 5 bases from V and 4 from J; bases not matched to a gene: 2. The V gene's germline CDR1 is LNHNV and CDR2 YYDKDF (reference sequence). Full variable domain (remainder filled in from reference TRBV15 and TRBJ2-7): DAMVIQNPRYQVTQFGKPVTLSCSQTLNHNVMYWYQQKSSQAPKLLFHYYDKDFNNEADTPDNFQSRRPNTSFCFLDIRSPGLGDTAMYLCATSPAGYEQYFGPGTRLTVT.

The chain combines TRBV5-1 with TRBJ2-5; a possible D gene is TRBD1 (5 bases). Germline CDR1 is SGHRS and CDR2 is YFSETQ. The CDR3 is 14 amino acids. The V end was cut by 4 bases, the J end by 2 bases, with 12 bases between. CDR3 region: CASSIRQKQETQYF. CDR3 in DNA: TGCGCCAGCAGCATACGACAGAAGCAAGAGACCCAGTACTTC. The whole variable domain, remainder taken from reference TRBV5-1 and TRBJ2-5, is KAGVTQTPRYLIKTRGQQVTLSCSPISGHRSVSWYQQTPGQGLQFLFEYFSETQRNKGNFPGRFSGRQFSNSRSEMNVSTLELGDSALYLCASSIRQKQETQYFGPGTRLLVL.

V gene TRBV5-5 combines with J gene TRBJ2-7; 11 nucleotides match TRBD1. V lost 3 bases to trimming and J lost 2 bases; unmatched junction nucleotides: 1. Germline CDR1 SGHKS, CDR2 YYEKEE (reference sequence). This CDR3 contains 14 residues. As DNA, the CDR3 is TGTGCCAGCAGCTGGGACAGGGGGGCCTACGAGCAGTACTTC. Amino acid sequence: CASSWDRGAYEQYF.

The chain uses TRBV14 and TRBJ1-2; D unresolved. Germline loops: CDR1 SGHDN, CDR2 FVKESK. V shed 4 bases and J shed 10 bases, with 10 bases lying between them. CDR3 length equals 11 residues. This CDR3 is CASSRGGNYTF. CDR3 DNA sequence: TGTGCCAGCAGCCGGGGAGGAAACTACACCTTC. Full variable domain (outside the CDR3, taken from reference TRBV14 and TRBJ1-2): EAGVTQFPSHSVIEKGQTVTLRCDPISGHDNLYWYRRVMGKEIKFLLHFVKESKQDESGMPNNRFLAERTGGTYSTLKVQPAELEDSGVYFCASSRGGNYTFGSGTRLTVV.

The V and J genes are TRBV4-2 and TRBJ1-3, with D perhaps matching TRBD2 (6 bases). The J call may not be correct, given that the DNA end is closer to TRBJ2-2. There are 16 residues in the CDR3. The germline V gene encodes CDR1 LGHNA and CDR2 YNFKEQ. CDR3 sequence: CASSHPKEGGTGELFF. Written as DNA, the CDR3 is TGTGCCAGCAGCCACCCAAAGGAGGGAGGCACCGGGGAGCTGTTTTTT.

The chain is built from TRBV15 and TRBJ1-1; the D gene is possibly TRBD1 (6 bases). The CDR3 consists of 11 residues. Germline V CDR1 and CDR2: LNHNV, YYDKDF (reference sequence). Between the trimmed V and J ends, which lost 4 bases and 7 bases, there was a span of 7 bases. The CDR3 nucleotides are TGTGCCACCAGCAAACAGGGTGAAGCTTTCTTT. This sequence encodes CATSKQGEAFF.

The V gene is TRBV15, the J gene TRBJ1-2; D is unclear. CDR3 length: 13 residues. Germline assignment: CDR1 LNHNV and CDR2 YYDKDF (reference sequence). V dropped 5 bases and J dropped 1 base, with 8 bases sitting between them. The CDR3 is CATSPSRNYGYTF. CDR3 coding DNA: TGTGCCACCAGCCCCAGTCGTAACTATGGCTACACCTTC.

The chain uses TRBV29-1 and TRBJ1-4, with D unclear. Trimming took 7 bases from V and 2 from J, leaving 5 bases between them. Germline CDR1 and CDR2: SQVTM and ANQGSEA. CDR3 size: 11 residues. The CDR3 bases are TGCAGCGCACAGACTAATGAAAAACTGTTTTTT. Encoded protein: CSAQTNEKLFF. The whole variable domain, remainder taken from reference TRBV29-1 and TRBJ1-4, is SAVISQKPSRDICQRGTSLTIQCQVDSQVTMMFWYRQQPGQSLTLIATANQGSEATYESGFVIDKFPISRPNLTFSTLTVSNMSPEDSSIYLCSAQTNEKLFFGSGTQLSVL.

V and J are TRBV18 and TRBJ1-1, with D maybe TRBD1 (5 bases). The CDR3 runs to 17 residues. V lost 3 bases and J lost 1, with 18 bases in between. CDR1 and CDR2 from the germline V gene are KGHSH and LQKENI. The CDR3 protein is CASSPPSLKTANTEAFF. Written as DNA, the CDR3 is TGTGCCAGCTCACCCCCAAGTCTAAAGACAGCGAACACTGAAGCTTTCTTT. Variable domain in full (rest from reference TRBV18 and TRBJ1-1): NAGVMQNPRHLVRRRGQEARLRCSPMKGHSHVYWYRQLPEEGLKFMVYLQKENIIDESGMPKERFSAEFPKEGPSILRIQQVVRGDSAAYFCASSPPSLKTANTEAFFGQGTRLTVV.

The V call is TRBV13, the J call TRBJ1-5; TRBD1 agrees at 7 bases. CDR3 length: 13 residues. CDR1 PRHDT and CDR2 FYEKMQ come from the germline V gene (reference sequence). With 4 bases clipped from V and 4 bases from J, the junction kept 1 base outside the gene matches. The CDR3 bases are TGTGCCAGCAGCTGGACAGGAAATCAGCCCCAGCATTTT. Encoded protein: CASSWTGNQPQHF.

The chain employs TRBV4-3 and TRBJ1-5; 8 bases agree with TRBD1. This CDR3 region has 15 residues. The germline V gene has CDR1 LGHNA and CDR2 YSLEER. V was clipped by 2 bases and J by 2 bases; unmatched bases: 2. The CDR3 DNA is TGCGCCAGCAGCCAAACGGACAGGGGCAATCAGCCCCAGCATTTT. Protein sequence: CASSQTDRGNQPQHF.

The genes are TRBV5-4 and TRBJ2-3; 9 bases line up with TRBD1. The CDR3 contains 15 residues. V was pared by 4 bases and J by 1 base, with 4 bases of the junction left unmatched. Germline CDR1 and CDR2: SGHNT and YYREEE (reference sequence). The CDR3: CASSTRTGGTDTQYF. CDR3 coding DNA: TGTGCCAGCAGCACGCGGACAGGGGGCACAGATACGCAGTATTTT.

This chain uses TRBV2 with TRBJ1-1, with 7 nucleotides matching TRBD1. This CDR3 spans 12 amino acids. Trimming cost V 6 bases and J 6 bases; bases outside gene matches: 4. In germline, CDR1 is SNHLY, CDR2 FYNNEI. The CDR3 spells CASSLQGPEAFF. In DNA, the CDR3 is TGTGCCAGCAGCCTACAGGGGCCTGAAGCTTTCTTT. Full variable domain (missing parts from reference TRBV2 and TRBJ1-1): EPEVTQTPSHQVTQMGQEVILRCVPISNHLYFYWYRQILGQKVEFLVSFYNNEISEKSEIFDDQFSVERPDGSNFTLKIRSTKLEDSAMYFCASSLQGPEAFFGQGTRLTVV.

Here the CDR3 reads CASSQGRPSTDTQYF. For the CDR3, the DNA is TGCGCCAGCAGCCAGGGCAGACCTAGCACAGATACGCAGTATTTT. The rearrangement uses TRBV5-1 and TRBJ2-3; D is perhaps TRBD1 (5 bases). The CDR3 is 15 amino acids. Germline CDR1 reads SGHRS; CDR2 reads YFSETQ. The V and J ends lost 4 bases and 0 bases respectively, with 12 bases between them.

The chain employs TRBV28 and TRBJ1-2, with D unclear. Germline V gene lookup returns CDR1 MDHEN and CDR2 SYDVKM. V dropped 5 bases and J dropped 4 bases, with 11 bases sitting between them. CDR3 length equals 13 residues. The CDR3 sequence: CASSPTILYGYTF. The CDR3 DNA reads TGTGCCAGCAGTCCCACTATCCTCTATGGCTACACCTTC.

Turning to this clone: The sample has other DNA sequences that encode this CDR3 too. This chain connects TRBV2 to TRBJ2-3; D is uncertain. This CDR3 has 11 amino acids. Trimming stripped 7 bases from V and 6 bases from J, with 8 bases between. CDR1 and CDR2 (germline): SNHLY, FYNNEI. DNA for the CDR3: TGTGCCAGCACCTATACGGATACGCAGTATTTT. It is translated as CASTYTDTQYF.

The chain joins TRBV5-1 to TRBJ2-1; weak D call: TRBD1 (5 bases). This CDR3 has 15 residues. V was clipped by 4 bases and J by 3 bases, with 14 bases between them. The germline V gene encodes CDR1 SGHRS and CDR2 YFSETQ. The CDR3, as DNA: TGCGCCAGCAGCCTCTCAGGGTCCGGCTACAATGAGCAGTTCTTC. This gives the protein CASSLSGSGYNEQFF.

This chain links TRBV28 with TRBJ2-7, with TRBD1 identical over 7 bases. The CDR3 consists of 13 residues. V trimming: 6 bases; J trimming: 3 bases; junction bases outside the gene matches: 5. CDR1 and CDR2 from the germline V gene are MDHEN and SYDVKM. DNA of the CDR3: TGTGCCAGCAGGTCGGGACAGTACTACGAGCAGTACTTC. Translating gives CASRSGQYYEQYF.